This TCR beta chain was identified during a study of technical replicates of blood from several donors. Libraries were prepared by immunoSEQ multiplex PCR; TCRdb keeps only in-frame clonotypes and omits some of them. This sample has 65,000 to 85,000 clones, with about 92% found just once. The CDR3 is made up of 18 amino acids. Germline V gene sequence: CDR1 LGHNA, CDR2 YSLEER. Trimming removed 0 bases from V and 6 bases from J; junction bases left unmatched: 15. The V call is TRBV4-3, the J call TRBJ2-7; TRBD2 aligns across 9 bases. Sample: T cells isolated from PBMCs. The TCR was taken from a human donor in good health. CDR3 nucleotides: TGCGCCAGCAGCCAAGAAGGGCTCGGGCTAGCGGGATTGGGCGAGCAGTACTTC. Residues: CASSQEGLGLAGLGEQYF.